This paragraph covers one T cell receptor (beta chain) sequence. The entry originates in a study of blood T cell repertoires in COVID-19. As for the study in general: The origin of the acute and convalescent COVID-19 samples was the United States, Italy and Spain. T cells, B-cell-depleted T cells, or PBMCs supplied cDNA or gDNA.

V was shortened by 7 bases and J by 0 bases, with 10 bases between the two germline ends. The CDR3 is made up of 13 amino acids. Per the authors' pipeline: Quantification of nucleated cells was approximated via reference gene primer amplification. Libraries were prepared by immunoSEQ multiplex PCR; TCRdb keeps only in-frame clonotypes and omits some of them. V and J calls and clone size are as listed in that table; D and trimming were resolved from the DNA. Here the sample spans nearly 80,000 clones, approximately 84% being singletons. The TCR comes from a man aged 60 to 75 with active or convalescent COVID-19. Sequencing input: peripheral blood. This chain connects TRBV23-1 to TRBJ2-7; D not certain. TRBV23-1 is designated an ORF whose function remains uncertain. This CDR3 is CASTDIYSYEQYF. As DNA, the CDR3 is TGCGCCAGCACCGACATTTACTCCTACGAGCAGTACTTC.